A single T cell receptor (beta chain) is shown here with its context. Its matching antigen is unknown. The data stem from a study of cytomegalovirus exposure and HLA in healthy donors. In the PCR, 60 Vbeta and 13 Jbeta primers were used. Sequenced by immunoSEQ multiplex PCR; TCRdb stores in-frame clones only, minus some. The data show over 80,000 clones, about 81% seen once. CDR3 length equals 13 residues. V gave up 3 bases and J gave up 1 base, with 6 bases separating them. CDR1 is LGHNT and CDR2 is FRNRAP in the germline V gene. Study-wide results and limits: In a later analysis, HLA-associated TCR beta chains were more clonally expanded than equally common others. TCR beta chains numbering some 150 were designated cytomegalovirus-associated. Association of around 17,000 TCR beta sequences with HLA alleles was found at 0.05 false discovery rate in a later analysis.

The sequence was collected from a man aged 35-49 years in good health and CMV-seropositive. The J gene is TRBJ1-1, the V gene TRBV12-5; unclear D gene. Sequenced material: PBMCs. CDR3 loop: CASGFGRNTEAFF. Written as DNA, the CDR3 is TGTGCTAGTGGTTTCGGGAGGAACACTGAAGCTTTCTTT.